What follows are 15 T cell receptor beta chains derived from one specimen sequenced in a study of siplizumab effects on memory and regulatory T cells. Using immunoSEQ multiplex PCR, the repertoire was profiled, and TCRdb retains in-frame clones only, with some absent. The data show more than 85,000 clones, around 92% seen once. Sequenced material: Tregs sorted from blood. The receptors come from a human donor in good health.

The chain uses TRBV6-5 and TRBJ2-2; the D is unclear. This CDR3 spans 14 amino acids. V lost 8 bases and J 0 bases, leaving 10 bases between the germline ends. From germline, CDR1 is MNHEY and CDR2 SVGAGI. In nucleotides, the CDR3 is TGTGCCAGCGGGCCGACACCGAACACCGGGGAGCTGTTTTTT. Its protein product is CASGPTPNTGELFF.

This chain connects TRBV19 to TRBJ2-7, with TRBD2 identical over 10 bases. Germline CDR1 and CDR2: LNHDA and SQIVND (reference sequence). The CDR3 runs to 14 residues. V trimming: 4 bases; J trimming: 4 bases; junction bases outside the gene matches: 4. The CDR3 here is CASSRGLARYEQYF. DNA for the CDR3: TGTGCCAGTAGTAGGGGACTAGCGAGATACGAGCAGTACTTC.

The V and J genes are TRBV2 and TRBJ2-3; D might be TRBD2 (6 bases). Deletions cut 6 bases from V and 4 bases from J, with 14 bases between. Germline assignment: CDR1 SNHLY and CDR2 FYNNEI. This CDR3 spans 14 amino acids. The CDR3 here is CASRSLGSSDTQYF. The CDR3 DNA is TGTGCCAGCAGAAGTCTCGGGAGTTCAGATACGCAGTATTTT.

The genes are TRBV10-2 and TRBJ1-1; 7 nucleotides line up with TRBD1. Trimming took 8 bases from V and 5 from J; bases not matched to a gene: 8. CDR1 and CDR2 (germline): WSHSY, SAAADI. The CDR3 loop spans 13 amino acids. The CDR3 DNA is TGCGCCAGCGCGGGACAGAGAGGAACTGAAGCTTTCTTT. This sequence encodes CASAGQRGTEAFF.

The V and J genes are TRBV7-8 and TRBJ2-7; D is uncertain. The V gene's germline CDR1 is SGHVS and CDR2 FQNEAQ. The V end was cut by 1 base, the J end by 3 bases, with 10 bases between. The length of the CDR3 is 14 residues. The CDR3: CASSLDRYFYEQYF. CDR3 DNA sequence: TGTGCCAGCAGCTTAGATCGCTACTTCTACGAGCAGTACTTC.

The V gene is TRBV10-1, the J gene TRBJ1-1; D gene unclear. V was clipped by 8 bases and J by 4 bases, with 11 bases between them. The CDR3 consists of 12 residues. Germline lookup yields CDR1 WNHNN and CDR2 SYGVQD (reference sequence). As DNA, the CDR3 is TGCGCCAGCCATCGACCGGGCACTGAAGCTTTCTTT. Amino acid sequence: CASHRPGTEAFF.

The gene calls are TRBV28 and TRBJ1-2; 9 bases line up with TRBD1. The CDR3 sequence is 16 residues long. Germline CDR1 is MDHEN and CDR2 is SYDVKM. Losses at the gene ends were 7 bases for V and 7 bases for J; bases not matched to a gene: 16. The CDR3 protein is CASTSQETGGGLGYTF. CDR3 DNA: TGTGCCAGCACCAGCCAGGAGACAGGGGGGGGCCTTGGCTACACCTTC.

This chain connects TRBV7-2 to TRBJ1-2, with D unclear. The V gene lost 7 bases and the J gene lost 4 bases, with 22 bases spanning the gap. Looked up from germline, CDR1 is SGHTA and CDR2 is FQGNSA. The CDR3 loop spans 16 amino acids. For the CDR3, the DNA is TGTGCCAGCACCCAAATCCCCCCCCCGTCTAGCTATGGCTACACCTTC. Residues: CASTQIPPPSSYGYTF.

CDR3: CASSSSRGRTGNTIYF. CDR3 DNA: TGCGCCAGCAGCTCGTCACGAGGGCGGACTGGAAACACCATATATTTT. The chain carries TRBV5-1 and TRBJ1-3; D ambiguous. V lost 3 bases, J lost 2 bases, and 15 bases lay in between. This CDR3 contains 16 residues. The germline CDR1 and CDR2 sequences are SGHRS and YFSETQ. Based on the CDR3 plus reference TRBV5-1 and TRBJ1-3, the full variable domain is KAGVTQTPRYLIKTRGQQVTLSCSPISGHRSVSWYQQTPGQGLQFLFEYFSETQRNKGNFPGRFSGRQFSNSRSEMNVSTLELGDSALYLCASSSSRGRTGNTIYFGEGSWLTVV.

This chain uses TRBV5-1 with TRBJ2-1, with 9 bases fitting TRBD1. This CDR3 spans 14 amino acids. CDR1 and CDR2 (germline): SGHRS, YFSETQ. V gave up 4 bases and J gave up 5 bases; unmatched junction bases: 4. CDR3 in DNA: TGCGCCAGCAGCACAGGGGGCCCTGACAATGAGCAGTTCTTC. Its translation: CASSTGGPDNEQFF.

The V call is TRBV19, the J call TRBJ1-2; a weak D match, TRBD1 (5 bases). The germline CDR1 and CDR2 sequences are LNHDA and SQIVND (reference sequence). The CDR3 has 15 amino acids. The ends were cut back, 4 bases at V and 8 bases at J, with 20 bases in the middle. CDR3 region: CASSNLIDSAGGYTF. Written as DNA, the CDR3 is TGTGCCAGTAGTAACCTCATAGACAGCGCTGGGGGCTACACCTTC.

This clone has just one count. The chain has TRBV19 and TRBJ1-5; D is uncertain. Germline V gene data show CDR1 as LNHDA and CDR2 as SQIVND (reference sequence). The CDR3 runs 15 residues. V lost 4 bases, J lost 0 bases, and 10 bases lay in between. CDR3 region: CASSRGPDSNQPQHF. The CDR3 DNA is TGTGCCAGTAGTAGGGGTCCGGATAGCAATCAGCCCCAGCATTTT.

The J gene is TRBJ2-2, the V gene TRBV11-2; D may be TRBD2 (6 bases). V lost 5 bases and J lost 2, with 9 bases in between. The CDR3 has 14 amino acids. Germline V gene lookup returns CDR1 SGHAT and CDR2 FQNNGV. CDR3 residues: CASSRDFNTGELFF. In DNA form, the CDR3 reads TGTGCCAGCAGCCGGGACTTCAACACCGGGGAGCTGTTTTTT.

The chain joins TRBV27 to TRBJ2-3; weak D call: TRBD1 (6 bases). CDR1 MNHEY and CDR2 SMNVEV come from the germline V gene (reference sequence). V was clipped by 2 bases and J by 2 bases, with 8 bases between them. The CDR3 is 14 amino acids. CDR3 loop: CASSLDRITDTQYF. CDR3 DNA sequence: TGTGCCAGCAGTTTAGACAGGATCACAGATACGCAGTATTTT.

The chain uses TRBV12-5 and TRBJ2-1, with D perhaps matching TRBD1 (6 bases). Trimming pared 3 bases from V and 3 bases from J, leaving 18 bases between. Germline lookup yields CDR1 LGHNT and CDR2 FRNRAP. This CDR3 comprises 17 residues. CDR3 sequence: CASGFRSGDTNYNEQFF. CDR3 nucleotides: TGTGCTAGTGGTTTTAGATCCGGGGACACAAACTACAATGAGCAGTTCTTC.